The entry that follows covers one T cell receptor beta chain sequence. There is no known antigen for this receptor. No base qualities exist here, and no much larger clone lies one base off it. The collaborating institutions used their own protocols to collect whole blood in K2EDTA tubes. Collaborator samples were shipped for TCRbeta analysis as frozen whole blood, isolated PBMCs, or DNA extracted from either sample type. The entry originates in a study of blood T cell repertoires in COVID-19 (dated by TCRdb to the early 2020s). Notes on the research overall: Samples from collaborators originated in the United States, Italy and Spain and spanned both the acute and convalescent phases of COVID-19. The sample metadata nearly always contained a de-identified subject ID, COVID-19 status, age in years and sex. A freely available public database, intended as a resource for researchers studying the immune response to SARS-CoV-2, is where the repertoires were released. HLA class I and class II types, where available, came from metadata supplied by the sample provider rather than from assay-based typing. The prospective study material was composed of cDNA or gDNA derived from T cells, B-cell-depleted T cells, or PBMCs. Samples came from the ongoing ImmuneRACE study (first 160 participants) plus 1,254 subjects from 6 global collaborators. Deeply sampled blood TCRbeta repertoires from subjects exposed to, actively infected with, or recovered from COVID-19 were included in the dataset. The paper as a whole reports these results and caveats: The quantity of clinical and demographic metadata differed by source and by participant and was supplied without curation.

TCRbeta CDR3 regions were amplified from genomic DNA using the immunoSEQ Assay, a bias-controlled multiplex PCR. For the original study's pipeline: Nucleated cell counts per sample were estimated from amplification of reference gene primers within the assay. To quantify the absolute abundance of each unique TCRbeta CDR3 rearrangement, sequence reads were collapsed and filtered. For each sample, productive Simpson clonality was calculated as the square root of Simpson's diversity index over productive rearrangements. Here the immuneACCESS table is served through TCRdb, limited to in-frame sequences with V and J called. Missing clones are a known gap in these copies; in checked studies unresolved V genes cover under half, and the rest lacks a known reason. The V and J calls and clone size were taken over from that table, and D and trimming were inferred from the DNA. This sample is represented by roughly 99,000 clones; roughly 80% of them were singletons. Of the sample, 4.2% is held by the ten largest clones.

Including the terminal cysteine and phenylalanine, the CDR3 comprises 17 residues. Here the CDR3 DNA is all that survives: 51 bases in frame from base 1. From V the trimming removes 3 bases and from J it removes 7 bases, while the gene matches leave 11 bases of the junction unaccounted for. The germline V gene (reference sequence) provides CDR1 LNHDA and CDR2 SQIVND. The chain is made from TRBV19 and TRBJ2-1; a stretch of 11 junction bases matches TRBD2. The receptor comes from a human donor in a cohort sampled during active COVID-19. Source material: peripheral blood. The bases read TGTGCCAGTAGTATTATGGCGGGCGCTAGCGGGGGGAATGAGCAGTTCTTC. It translates as CASSIMAGASGGNEQFF.